This T cell receptor (beta chain) was obtained from a study of OX40 agonist ivuxolimab in advanced cancers. Study-level information: Patients in dose escalation had liver, melanoma, kidney or head and neck cancers. Subjects had a mean age of around 60 years, with a range of about 23 to 85; almost 85% were male. Study outcomes and limitations: Among T cells, CD8+ cells averaged more expanded clones than CD4+ cells. Partial responders at 0.1-3.0 mg/kg had among the lowest clonal expansion.

As regards this clone: The target antigen is unknown.

The V end was cut by 0 bases, the J end by 7 bases, with 4 bases between. Germline V gene lookup returns CDR1 MNHNY and CDR2 SVGAGI (reference sequence). This CDR3 is 13 amino acids long. The assay was immunoSEQ multiplex PCR, and TCRdb's table has in-frame clones only and misses some. The sample includes about 28,000 clones, about 80% of them seen just once. Sequencing was performed on CD4+ or CD8+ T cells sorted from blood, taken in a trial of the OX40 agonist ivuxolimab. This clonotype originated in an adult with an advanced solid tumor such as melanoma, head and neck, liver or kidney cancer. The rearrangement uses TRBV6-6 and TRBJ1-6; D is unclear. The CDR3: CASSYSENSPLHF. CDR3 coding DNA: TGTGCCAGCAGTTACTCGGAGAATTCACCCCTCCACTTT.